The rows below give T cell receptor beta chains drawn from one sample of a study of T cell changes during pregnancy in multiple sclerosis. Assay: immunoSEQ multiplex PCR; the TCRdb copy retains only in-frame clones and omits some. The sample carries about 38,000 clones, 88% recorded once. The input for sequencing was CD8+ T cells from peripheral blood mononuclear cells, taken in the third trimester of pregnancy. These TCRs come from a female donor with multiple sclerosis, enrolled in a pregnancy study. Both conserved end residues are part of each CDR3. The order of the fields is D gene, clone size, J gene, CDR3 length, V gene, CDR3 protein, CDR3 DNA. A D gene is named only where the DNA matches it firmly. Expanded clones get a size class; other rows say once, few or many, or leave the size out.

d_call: TRBD1; clone_size: NA; j_call: TRBJ2-7; cdr3_length: 13; v_call: TRBV28; cdr3_aa: CATCGTGATEQYF; cdr3_nt: TGTGCCACCTGCGGGACAGGGGCCACCGAGCAGTACTTC
d_call: NA; clone_size: NA; j_call: TRBJ1-2; cdr3_length: 16; v_call: TRBV10-3; cdr3_aa: CAISTKSGDALGGYTF; cdr3_nt: TGTGCCATCAGTACAAAATCGGGGGACGCCCTGGGTGGCTACACCTTC
d_call: NA; clone_size: NA; j_call: TRBJ1-2; cdr3_length: 15; v_call: TRBV2; cdr3_aa: CASSDAAWGEVGYTF; cdr3_nt: TGTGCCAGCAGTGATGCGGCTTGGGGGGAAGTAGGCTACACCTTC
d_call: NA; clone_size: once; j_call: TRBJ2-2; cdr3_length: 14; v_call: TRBV7-8; cdr3_aa: CANIPGENTGELFF; cdr3_nt: TGTGCCAACATTCCCGGAGAGAACACCGGGGAGCTGTTTTTT
d_call: NA; clone_size: once; j_call: TRBJ2-2; cdr3_length: 16; v_call: TRBV6-5; cdr3_aa: CASSYSWAGWTGELFF; cdr3_nt: TGTGCCAGCAGTTACTCATGGGCAGGGTGGACCGGGGAGCTGTTTTTT
d_call: TRBD1; clone_size: NA; j_call: TRBJ2-3; cdr3_length: 15; v_call: TRBV19; cdr3_aa: CASSIGAGGRDTQYF; cdr3_nt: TGTGCCAGTAGTATAGGGGCAGGGGGCCGGGATACGCAGTATTTT
d_call: NA; clone_size: NA; j_call: TRBJ2-6; cdr3_length: 18; v_call: TRBV7-8; cdr3_aa: CASSLVQYLSSGANVLTF; cdr3_nt: TGTGCCAGCAGCTTAGTACAGTATCTCAGCTCTGGGGCCAACGTCCTGACTTTC
d_call: NA; clone_size: NA; j_call: TRBJ1-6; cdr3_length: 15; v_call: TRBV10-3; cdr3_aa: CAISERGQFNSPLHF; cdr3_nt: TGTGCCATCAGTGAAAGGGGACAATTCAATTCACCCCTCCACTTT
d_call: TRBD2; clone_size: NA; j_call: TRBJ2-7; cdr3_length: 19; v_call: TRBV4-3; cdr3_aa: CASSQERRTLAGGTYEQYF; cdr3_nt: TGCGCCAGCAGCCAAGAAAGGAGGACCCTAGCGGGGGGTACCTACGAGCAGTACTTC
d_call: TRBD1; clone_size: NA; j_call: TRBJ1-2; cdr3_length: 15; v_call: TRBV7-2; cdr3_aa: CASSLGRGRNYGYTF; cdr3_nt: TGTGCCAGCAGCCTCGGGAGGGGGCGGAACTATGGCTACACCTTC
d_call: NA; clone_size: NA; j_call: TRBJ1-1; cdr3_length: 13; v_call: TRBV6-1; cdr3_aa: CASSDRENTEAFF; cdr3_nt: TGTGCCAGCAGTGACAGGGAGAACACTGAAGCTTTCTTT
d_call: NA; clone_size: NA; j_call: TRBJ1-2; cdr3_length: 16; v_call: TRBV28; cdr3_aa: CASSPGHEEINYGYTF; cdr3_nt: TGTGCCAGCAGCCCGGGACACGAAGAGATAAACTATGGCTACACCTTC
d_call: TRBD1; clone_size: NA; j_call: TRBJ1-6; cdr3_length: 15; v_call: TRBV6-1; cdr3_aa: CASSDGQGAFSPLHF; cdr3_nt: TGTGCCAGCAGTGACGGGCAGGGGGCGTTTTCACCCCTCCACTTT
d_call: NA; clone_size: NA; j_call: TRBJ2-7; cdr3_length: 12; v_call: TRBV5-6; cdr3_aa: CASSPGQDEQYF; cdr3_nt: TGTGCCAGCAGCCCAGGGCAAGACGAGCAGTACTTC
d_call: NA; clone_size: NA; j_call: TRBJ1-1; cdr3_length: 13; v_call: TRBV19; cdr3_aa: CASSIGQFAEAFF; cdr3_nt: TGTGCCAGTAGTATTGGACAGTTCGCTGAAGCTTTCTTT
d_call: TRBD1; clone_size: NA; j_call: TRBJ1-4; cdr3_length: 16; v_call: TRBV11-2; cdr3_aa: CASTPPPGQLNEKLFF; cdr3_nt: TGTGCCAGCACCCCACCACCGGGACAGCTAAATGAAAAACTGTTTTTT
d_call: TRBD2; clone_size: NA; j_call: TRBJ2-5; cdr3_length: 16; v_call: TRBV19; cdr3_aa: CASSIRGTSGLETQYF; cdr3_nt: TGTGCCAGTAGTATCAGGGGGACTAGCGGCCTAGAGACCCAGTACTTC
d_call: TRBD2; clone_size: NA; j_call: TRBJ2-3; cdr3_length: 16; v_call: TRBV2; cdr3_aa: CASSEALGGGTDTQYF; cdr3_nt: TGTGCCAGCAGTGAAGCGCTGGGGGGGGGCACAGATACGCAGTATTTT
d_call: TRBD1; clone_size: NA; j_call: TRBJ1-1; cdr3_length: 14; v_call: TRBV27; cdr3_aa: CASSFTGGKTEAFF; cdr3_nt: TGTGCCAGCAGTTTCACAGGGGGGAAGACTGAAGCTTTCTTT
d_call: NA; clone_size: once; j_call: TRBJ1-1; cdr3_length: 13; v_call: TRBV30; cdr3_aa: CAGGEGRLAEAFF; cdr3_nt: TGTGCCGGGGGGGAGGGTCGGCTCGCTGAAGCTTTCTTT
d_call: NA; clone_size: NA; j_call: TRBJ1-2; cdr3_length: 14; v_call: TRBV5-6; cdr3_aa: CASSLPREGHGYTF; cdr3_nt: TGTGCCAGCAGCTTGCCAAGGGAGGGGCATGGCTACACCTTC
d_call: NA; clone_size: NA; j_call: TRBJ2-7; cdr3_length: 12; v_call: TRBV13; cdr3_aa: CASSYQGGEQYF; cdr3_nt: TGTGCCAGCAGCTATCAGGGTGGCGAGCAGTACTTC
d_call: TRBD1; clone_size: NA; j_call: TRBJ1-2; cdr3_length: 14; v_call: TRBV28; cdr3_aa: CASSFPTGYYGYTF; cdr3_nt: TGTGCCAGCAGTTTCCCGACAGGGTACTATGGCTACACCTTC
d_call: TRBD1; clone_size: NA; j_call: TRBJ1-4; cdr3_length: 15; v_call: TRBV30; cdr3_aa: CAWSPPGQGYEKLFF; cdr3_nt: TGTGCCTGGAGTCCCCCGGGACAGGGGTATGAAAAACTGTTTTTT